A selection of T cell receptor beta chains follows, all from one sample in a study of monozygotic twins with inflammatory bowel disease. TCRdb re-called the 5' RACE reads and gives one entry per CDR3 protein, without DNA. The specimen's table records about 440,000 distinct CDR3 sequences. Sequencing was done on a sample of blood. These receptors all come from a human donor with ulcerative colitis or Crohn's disease, or a healthy co-twin of an affected twin (not recorded which). Both conserved end residues are part of each CDR3. The order of the fields is CDR3 length, V gene, J gene, CDR3 protein.

len: 14
v_gene: TRBV7-8
j_gene: TRBJ2-1
CDR3aa: CASSLDRGGNEQFF

len: 11
v_gene: TRBV14
j_gene: TRBJ1-2
CDR3aa: CASSQEGEYTF

len: 14
v_gene: TRBV10-3
j_gene: TRBJ2-1
CDR3aa: CAITSEGGFNEQFF

len: 15
v_gene: TRBV25-1
j_gene: TRBJ1-6
CDR3aa: CASSPDGGYNSPLHF

len: 14
v_gene: TRBV18
j_gene: TRBJ2-7
CDR3aa: CASRAGQGNHEQYF

len: 16
v_gene: TRBV6-1
j_gene: TRBJ2-3
CDR3aa: CASSELAGEGTDTQYF

len: 12
v_gene: TRBV19
j_gene: TRBJ1-2
CDR3aa: CAIWTTNYGYTF

len: 13
v_gene: TRBV11-2
j_gene: TRBJ2-5
CDR3aa: CASSSTVGETQYF

len: 14
v_gene: TRBV29-1
j_gene: TRBJ2-7
CDR3aa: CSVSRQGSVNEQYF

len: 15
v_gene: TRBV6-5
j_gene: TRBJ1-6
CDR3aa: CASSYIGQGDSPLHF

len: 15
v_gene: TRBV20-1
j_gene: TRBJ1-6
CDR3aa: CSASSRDGYNSPLHF

len: 14
v_gene: TRBV7-9
j_gene: TRBJ2-6
CDR3aa: CASSPSPGANVLTF

len: 12
v_gene: TRBV30
j_gene: TRBJ1-1
CDR3aa: CAYDRGGTEAFF

len: 12
v_gene: TRBV7-2
j_gene: TRBJ1-1
CDR3aa: CASSLGGTGAFF